This entry features one T cell receptor (beta chain) sequence. The time point is: new active TB diagnosis, blood taken before or within 7 days of starting treatment. CDR1 is WNHNN and CDR2 is SYGVQD in the germline V gene (reference sequence). The ends lost 6 bases at V and 3 bases at J; junction bases unmatched: 6. This CDR3 contains 16 residues. Libraries were prepared by immunoSEQ multiplex PCR; TCRdb keeps only in-frame clonotypes and omits some of them. Of under 45,000 clones listed, around 93% were seen once; the top ten hold 2.4%. These data are taken from a study of T cells in tuberculosis. The TCR originated in an adult with tuberculosis. The chain couples TRBV10-1 to TRBJ2-2; TRBD2 matches at 11 bases. Sequenced here: PBMCs, sampled at tuberculosis diagnosis. The CDR3 DNA reads as TGCGCCAGCAGGGTAGCGGGGGGGCCATACACCGGGGAGCTGTTTTTT. Its protein product is CASRVAGGPYTGELFF.